Listed here are 5 T cell receptor beta chains from one sample, sequenced in a study of CD4 T cells in relation to SARS-CoV-2 and coronaviruses. Data came from immunoSEQ multiplex PCR; TCRdb stores just in-frame clones and leaves some out. There are around 24,000 clones in the sample; 76% occur only once, and around a fifth lies in the top ten. Their target antigens are unknown. Unexposed donor CD4+ T cells date from 2011-2018, before the COVID-19 pandemic. Isolation of CD4+ T cells took place after about 9 days in culture. Source material: CD4+ T cells from PBMCs, cultured in vitro. The receptors shown here come from a human donor in good health.

Only a few counts were recorded for this clone. This chain uses TRBV4-3 with TRBJ2-1; TRBD2 might be the D (6 bases). Trimming took off 1 base at V and 8 bases at J, with 24 bases between the two ends. This CDR3 region has 18 residues. Looked up from germline, CDR1 is LGHNA and CDR2 is YSLEER. CDR3 bases: TGCGCCAGCAGCCAAGTATTCGCCGGGGGATTGGGGAGCGATGAGCAGTTCTTC. This gives the protein CASSQVFAGGLGSDEQFF.

The genes are TRBV7-2 and TRBJ1-2; 7 positions match TRBD1. The CDR3 consists of 15 residues. Germline V gene lookup returns CDR1 SGHTA and CDR2 FQGNSA. Trimming cost V 4 bases and J 0 bases; bases outside gene matches: 5. The CDR3 protein is CASSSDRLANYGYTF. The CDR3 DNA follows: TGTGCCAGCAGCTCGGACAGGTTGGCTAACTATGGCTACACCTTC. The full variable domain, with the rest looked up from reference TRBV7-2 and TRBJ1-2, is GAGVSQSPSNKVTEKGKDVELRCDPISGHTALYWYRQSLGQGLEFLIYFQGNSAPDKSGLPSDRFSAERTGGSVSTLTIQRTQQEDSAVYLCASSSDRLANYGYTFGSGTRLTVV.

V usage is TRBV18 and J usage is TRBJ1-1, with D perhaps matching TRBD1 (5 bases). V gave up 2 bases and J gave up 5 bases, with 15 bases separating them. This CDR3 has 15 residues. Germline assignment: CDR1 KGHSH and CDR2 LQKENI. The chain's CDR3 is CASSPLGGEGTEAFF. In nucleotides, the CDR3 is TGTGCCAGCTCACCATTGGGCGGAGAGGGGACTGAAGCTTTCTTT.

V gene TRBV30 combines with J gene TRBJ1-2; a possible D gene is TRBD1 (5 bases). Per germline, CDR1 GTSNPN and CDR2 SVGIG (reference sequence). This CDR3 has 18 amino acids. V shed 2 bases and J shed 8 bases, with 30 bases lying between them. The chain's CDR3 is CAWSRLGVSGRRIRGYTF. The DNA for the CDR3 is TGTGCCTGGAGTAGGTTGGGAGTCTCGGGACGCCGGATAAGGGGCTACACCTTC. The full variable domain, rest sourced from reference TRBV30 and TRBJ1-2, is SQTIHQWPATLVQPVGSPLSLECTVEGTSNPNLYWYRQAAGRGLQLLFYSVGIGQISSEVPQNLSASRPQDRQFILSSKKLLLSDSGFYLCAWSRLGVSGRRIRGYTFGSGTRLTVV.

The gene calls are TRBV28 and TRBJ2-5, with a possible D match to TRBD2 (7 bases). Looked up from germline, CDR1 is MDHEN and CDR2 is SYDVKM. Trimming shortened V by 6 bases and J by 4 bases, and 21 bases separated the two germline ends. The CDR3 is made up of 16 amino acids. The CDR3 region is CASSQGGRGRLETQYF. The CDR3 DNA follows: TGTGCCAGCAGCCAAGGGGGGCGCGGGAGACTAGAGACCCAGTACTTC.